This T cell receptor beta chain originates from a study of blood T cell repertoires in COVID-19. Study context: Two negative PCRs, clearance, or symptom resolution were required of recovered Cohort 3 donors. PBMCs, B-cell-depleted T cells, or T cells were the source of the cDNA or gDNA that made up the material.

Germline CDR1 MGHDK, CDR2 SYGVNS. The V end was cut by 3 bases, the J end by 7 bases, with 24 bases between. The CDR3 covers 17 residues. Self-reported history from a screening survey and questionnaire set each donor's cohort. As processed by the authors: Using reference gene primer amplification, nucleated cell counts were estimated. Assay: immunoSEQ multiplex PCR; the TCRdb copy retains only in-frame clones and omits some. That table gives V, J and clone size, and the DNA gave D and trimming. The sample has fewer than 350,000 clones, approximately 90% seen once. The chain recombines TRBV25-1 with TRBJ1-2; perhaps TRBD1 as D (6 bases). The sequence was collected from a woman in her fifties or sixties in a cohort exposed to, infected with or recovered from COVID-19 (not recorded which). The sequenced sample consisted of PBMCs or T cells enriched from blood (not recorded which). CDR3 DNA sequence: TGTGCCAGCAGTGAGTCCCCGGGTATCAGGGGTCGCGGTGGCTACACCTTC. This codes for CASSESPGIRGRGGYTF.